The text below deals with one TCR beta chain. The sample comes from a study of blood T cells in healthy people across ages. The CDR3 is made up of 15 amino acids. Germline V gives CDR1 SGDLS, CDR2 YYNGEE. The V gene lost 1 base and the J gene lost 0 bases, with 9 bases spanning the gap. Those donating, healthy Caucasian individuals from Russia, were aged roughly 6 to 90. Per-sample PBMC isolation yielded at least 7 million cells. It was with a sample-barcoded 5' primer and a J-beta primer mix that a second PCR of about 7 to 12 cycles was run. TCRdb reprocessed the 5' RACE reads via MiXCR and lists one record per CDR3 protein. The sample has roughly 800,000 distinct CDR3 sequences, roughly 64% seen once.

The chain uses TRBV9 and TRBJ2-3; tentative D call: TRBD1 (6 bases). Input material: blood. The receptor's source is a man aged 25 to 40 in good health. The CDR3 nucleotides are TGTGCCAGCAGCGTAACCGGGACAAGCACAGATACGCAGTATTTT. Encoded protein: CASSVTGTSTDTQYF.